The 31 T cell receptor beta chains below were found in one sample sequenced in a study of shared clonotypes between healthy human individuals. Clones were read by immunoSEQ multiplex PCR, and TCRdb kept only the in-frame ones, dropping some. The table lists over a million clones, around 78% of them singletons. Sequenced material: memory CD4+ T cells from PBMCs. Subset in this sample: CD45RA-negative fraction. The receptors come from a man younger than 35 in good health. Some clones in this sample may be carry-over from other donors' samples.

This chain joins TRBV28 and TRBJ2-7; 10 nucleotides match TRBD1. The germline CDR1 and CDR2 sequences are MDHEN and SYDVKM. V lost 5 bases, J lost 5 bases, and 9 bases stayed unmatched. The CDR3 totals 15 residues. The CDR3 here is CASSTPGTGVHEQYF. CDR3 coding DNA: TGTGCCAGCAGTACCCCCGGGACAGGGGTCCACGAGCAGTACTTC.

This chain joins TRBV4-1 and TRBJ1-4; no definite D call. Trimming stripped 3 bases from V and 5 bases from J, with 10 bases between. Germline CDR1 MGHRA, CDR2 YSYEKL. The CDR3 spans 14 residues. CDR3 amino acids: CASSQGPYNEKLFF. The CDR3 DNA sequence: TGCGCCAGCAGCCAGGGCCCATACAATGAAAAACTGTTTTTT.

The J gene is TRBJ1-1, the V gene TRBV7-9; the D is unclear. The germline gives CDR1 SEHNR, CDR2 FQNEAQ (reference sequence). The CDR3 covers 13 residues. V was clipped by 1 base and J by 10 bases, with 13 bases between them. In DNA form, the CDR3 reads TGTGCCAGCAGCTTAGGGGAGAGGCGGGGAGCTTTCTTT. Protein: CASSLGERRGAFF.

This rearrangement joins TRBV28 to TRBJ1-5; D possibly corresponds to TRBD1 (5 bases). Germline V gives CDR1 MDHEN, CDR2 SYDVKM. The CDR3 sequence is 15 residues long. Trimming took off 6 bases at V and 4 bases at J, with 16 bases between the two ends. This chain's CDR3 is CASSTGGLGNQPQHF. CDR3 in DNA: TGTGCCAGCAGCACCGGGGGTTTGGGTAATCAGCCCCAGCATTTT.

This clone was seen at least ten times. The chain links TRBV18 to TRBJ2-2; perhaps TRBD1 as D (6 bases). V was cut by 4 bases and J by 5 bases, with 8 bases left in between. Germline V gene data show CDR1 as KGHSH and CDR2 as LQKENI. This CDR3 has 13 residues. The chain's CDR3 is CASSRDTTGELFF. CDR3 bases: TGTGCCAGCTCACGGGACACAACCGGGGAGCTGTTTTTT.

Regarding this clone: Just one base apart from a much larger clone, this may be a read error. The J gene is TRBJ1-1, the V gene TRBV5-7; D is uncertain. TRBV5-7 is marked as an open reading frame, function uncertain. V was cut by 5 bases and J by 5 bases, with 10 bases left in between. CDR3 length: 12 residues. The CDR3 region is CASRFGLTEAFF. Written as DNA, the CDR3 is TGTGCCAGCAGGTTTGGTTTGACTGAAGCTTTCTTT.

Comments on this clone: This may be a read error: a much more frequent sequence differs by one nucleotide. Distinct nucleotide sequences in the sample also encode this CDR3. For the CDR3, the DNA is TGTGCCAGCAGCTTGGAGAGCTATGGCTACACCTTC. Its protein is CASSLESYGYTF. The chain has TRBV5-6 and TRBJ1-2; D not certain. Trimming stripped 0 bases from V and 4 bases from J, with 4 bases between. The CDR3 is 12 amino acids. Germline assignment: CDR1 SGHDT and CDR2 YYEEEE.

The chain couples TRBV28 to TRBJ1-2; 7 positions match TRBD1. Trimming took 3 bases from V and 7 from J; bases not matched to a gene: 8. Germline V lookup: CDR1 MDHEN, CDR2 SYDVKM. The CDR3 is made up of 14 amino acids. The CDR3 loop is CASSFETGLSGYTF. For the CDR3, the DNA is TGTGCCAGCAGTTTTGAGACAGGGCTTTCTGGCTACACCTTC.

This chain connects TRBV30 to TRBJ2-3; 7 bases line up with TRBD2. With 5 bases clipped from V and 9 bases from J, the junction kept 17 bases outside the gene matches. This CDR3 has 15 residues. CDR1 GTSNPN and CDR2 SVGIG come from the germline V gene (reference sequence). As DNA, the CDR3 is TGTGCCTGGGTCCGTATAGCGGGTGGGGTTTGGACGCAGTATTTT. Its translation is CAWVRIAGGVWTQYF. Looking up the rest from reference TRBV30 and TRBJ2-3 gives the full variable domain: SQTIHQWPATLVQPVGSPLSLECTVEGTSNPNLYWYRQAAGRGLQLLFYSVGIGQISSEVPQNLSASRPQDRQFILSSKKLLLSDSGFYLCAWVRIAGGVWTQYFGPGTRLTVL.

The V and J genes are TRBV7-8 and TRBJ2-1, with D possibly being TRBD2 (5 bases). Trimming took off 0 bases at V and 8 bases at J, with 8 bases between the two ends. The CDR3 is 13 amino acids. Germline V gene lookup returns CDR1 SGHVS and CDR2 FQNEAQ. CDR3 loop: CASSLARVDEQFF. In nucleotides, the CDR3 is TGTGCCAGCAGCTTAGCGCGGGTGGATGAGCAGTTCTTC.

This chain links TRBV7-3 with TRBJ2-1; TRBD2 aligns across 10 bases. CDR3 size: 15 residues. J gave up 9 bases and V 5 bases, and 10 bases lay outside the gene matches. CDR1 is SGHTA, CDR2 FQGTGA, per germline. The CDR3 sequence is CASSVGLAERGEQFF. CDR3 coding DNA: TGTGCCAGCAGCGTCGGACTAGCGGAAAGGGGTGAGCAGTTCTTC. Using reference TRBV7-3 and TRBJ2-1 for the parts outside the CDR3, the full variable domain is GAGVSQTPSNKVTEKGKYVELRCDPISGHTALYWYRQSLGQGPEFLIYFQGTGAADDSGLPNDRFFAVRPEGSVSTLKIQRTERGDSAVYLCASSVGLAERGEQFFGPGTRLTVL.

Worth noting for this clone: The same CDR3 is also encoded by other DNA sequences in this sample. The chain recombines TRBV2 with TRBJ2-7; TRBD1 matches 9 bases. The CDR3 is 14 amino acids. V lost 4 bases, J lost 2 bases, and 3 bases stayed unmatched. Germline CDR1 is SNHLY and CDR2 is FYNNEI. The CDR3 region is CASSVGQGPYEQYF. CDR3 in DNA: TGTGCCAGCAGTGTGGGACAGGGCCCCTACGAGCAGTACTTC.

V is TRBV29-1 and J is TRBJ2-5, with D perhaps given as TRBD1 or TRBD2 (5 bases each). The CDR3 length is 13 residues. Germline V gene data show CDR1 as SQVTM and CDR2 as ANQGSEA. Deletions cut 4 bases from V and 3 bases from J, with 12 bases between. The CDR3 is CSVARGVEETQYF. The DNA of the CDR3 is TGCAGCGTTGCAAGGGGAGTGGAAGAGACCCAGTACTTC.

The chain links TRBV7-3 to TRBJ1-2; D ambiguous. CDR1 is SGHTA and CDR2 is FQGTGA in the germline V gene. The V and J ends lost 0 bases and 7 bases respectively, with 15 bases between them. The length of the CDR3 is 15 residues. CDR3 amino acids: CASSLTSSGFSGYTF. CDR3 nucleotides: TGTGCCAGCAGCTTAACGTCTTCCGGCTTCAGTGGCTACACCTTC. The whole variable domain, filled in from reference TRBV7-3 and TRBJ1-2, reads GAGVSQTPSNKVTEKGKYVELRCDPISGHTALYWYRQSLGQGPEFLIYFQGTGAADDSGLPNDRFFAVRPEGSVSTLKIQRTERGDSAVYLCASSLTSSGFSGYTFGSGTRLTVV.

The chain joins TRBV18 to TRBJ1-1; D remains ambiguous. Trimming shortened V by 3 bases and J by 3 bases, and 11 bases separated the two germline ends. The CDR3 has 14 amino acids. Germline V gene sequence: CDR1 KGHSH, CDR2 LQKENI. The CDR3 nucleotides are TGTGCCAGCTCACCGGTCGGAAGAGACACTGAAGCTTTCTTT. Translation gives CASSPVGRDTEAFF.

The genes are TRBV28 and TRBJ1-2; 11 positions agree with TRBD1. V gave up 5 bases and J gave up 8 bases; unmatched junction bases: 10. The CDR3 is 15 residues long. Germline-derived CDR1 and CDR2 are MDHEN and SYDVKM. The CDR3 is CASSPGDRGFGGYTF. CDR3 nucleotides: TGTGCCAGCAGTCCCGGGGACAGGGGGTTTGGAGGCTACACCTTC.

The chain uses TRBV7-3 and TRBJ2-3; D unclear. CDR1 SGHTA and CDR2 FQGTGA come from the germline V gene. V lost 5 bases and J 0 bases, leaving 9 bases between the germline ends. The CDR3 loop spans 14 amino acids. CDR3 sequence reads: CASSQASSTDTQYF. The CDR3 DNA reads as TGTGCCAGCAGCCAAGCGAGCAGCACAGATACGCAGTATTTT.

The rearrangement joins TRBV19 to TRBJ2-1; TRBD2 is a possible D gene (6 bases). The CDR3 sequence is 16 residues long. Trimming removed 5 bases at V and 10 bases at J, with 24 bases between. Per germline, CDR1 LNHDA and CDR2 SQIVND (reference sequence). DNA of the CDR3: TGTGCCAGTAGTTACTACCCTGCGAGGAGGGCAGGGGAGCAGTTCTTC. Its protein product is CASSYYPARRAGEQFF.

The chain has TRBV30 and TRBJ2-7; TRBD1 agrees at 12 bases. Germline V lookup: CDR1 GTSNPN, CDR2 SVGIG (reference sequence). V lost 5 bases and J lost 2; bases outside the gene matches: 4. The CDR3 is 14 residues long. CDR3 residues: CAWSRDRGPYEQYF. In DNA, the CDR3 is TGTGCCTGGTCCAGGGACAGGGGGCCCTACGAGCAGTACTTC.

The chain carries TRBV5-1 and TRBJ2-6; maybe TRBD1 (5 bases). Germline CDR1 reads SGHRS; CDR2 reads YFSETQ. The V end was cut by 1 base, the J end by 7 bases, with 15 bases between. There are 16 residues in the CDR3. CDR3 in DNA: TGCGCCAGCAGCTTGTATTTGTCCGACAGCGCCAACGTCCTGACTTTC. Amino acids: CASSLYLSDSANVLTF.

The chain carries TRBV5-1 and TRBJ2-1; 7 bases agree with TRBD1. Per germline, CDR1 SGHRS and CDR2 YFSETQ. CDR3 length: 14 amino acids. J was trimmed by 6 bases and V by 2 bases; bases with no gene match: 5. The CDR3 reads CASSFYSGGNEQFF. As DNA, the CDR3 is TGCGCCAGCAGCTTCTACTCAGGGGGCAATGAGCAGTTCTTC.

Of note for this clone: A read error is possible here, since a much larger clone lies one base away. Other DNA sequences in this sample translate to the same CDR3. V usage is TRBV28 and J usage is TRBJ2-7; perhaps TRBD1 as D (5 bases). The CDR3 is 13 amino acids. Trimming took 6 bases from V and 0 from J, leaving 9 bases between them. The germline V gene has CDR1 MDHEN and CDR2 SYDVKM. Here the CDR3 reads CASSLGHSYEQYF. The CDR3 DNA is TGTGCCAGCAGCTTAGGACACTCCTACGAGCAGTACTTC. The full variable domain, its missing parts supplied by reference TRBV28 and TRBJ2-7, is DVKVTQSSRYLVKRTGEKVFLECVQDMDHENMFWYRQDPGLGLRLIYFSYDVKMKEKGDIPEGYSVSREKKERFSLILESASTNQTSMYLCASSLGHSYEQYFGPGTRLTVT.

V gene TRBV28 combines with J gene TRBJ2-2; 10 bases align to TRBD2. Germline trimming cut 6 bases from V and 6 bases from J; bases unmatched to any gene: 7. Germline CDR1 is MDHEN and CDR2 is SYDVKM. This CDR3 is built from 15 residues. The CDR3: CASSHRTSGPGELFF. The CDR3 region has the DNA TGTGCCAGCAGCCATAGGACTAGCGGCCCCGGGGAGCTGTTTTTT.

The CDR3 sequence is CASSGGAYNEQFF. Written as DNA, the CDR3 is TGCGCCAGCAGTGGGGGGGCGTATAATGAGCAGTTCTTC. The rearrangement uses TRBV10-1 and TRBJ2-1; D may correspond to TRBD1 or TRBD2 (6 bases each). V dropped 4 bases and J dropped 7 bases, with 11 bases sitting between them. The CDR3 is made up of 13 amino acids. Germline V gene data show CDR1 as WNHNN and CDR2 as SYGVQD (reference sequence).

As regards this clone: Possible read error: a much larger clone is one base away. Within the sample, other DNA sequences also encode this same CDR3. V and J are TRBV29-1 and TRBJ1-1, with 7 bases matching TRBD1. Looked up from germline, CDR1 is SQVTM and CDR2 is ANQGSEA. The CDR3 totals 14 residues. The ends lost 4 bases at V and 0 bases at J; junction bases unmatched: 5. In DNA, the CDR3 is TGCAGCGTTGCGGGGGACAGACTGAACACTGAAGCTTTCTTT. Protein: CSVAGDRLNTEAFF.

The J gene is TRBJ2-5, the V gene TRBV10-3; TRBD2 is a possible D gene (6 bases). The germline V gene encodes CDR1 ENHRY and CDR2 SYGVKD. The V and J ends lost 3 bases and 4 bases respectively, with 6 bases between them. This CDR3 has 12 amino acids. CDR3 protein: CAISEAGETQYF. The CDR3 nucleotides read TGTGCCATCAGTGAAGCGGGAGAGACCCAGTACTTC.

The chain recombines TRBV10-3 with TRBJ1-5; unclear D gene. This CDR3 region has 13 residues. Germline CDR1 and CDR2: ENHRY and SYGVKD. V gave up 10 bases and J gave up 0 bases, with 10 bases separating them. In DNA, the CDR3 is TGTGCCACCCGGGGAGATAGCAATCAGCCCCAGCATTTT. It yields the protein CATRGDSNQPQHF.

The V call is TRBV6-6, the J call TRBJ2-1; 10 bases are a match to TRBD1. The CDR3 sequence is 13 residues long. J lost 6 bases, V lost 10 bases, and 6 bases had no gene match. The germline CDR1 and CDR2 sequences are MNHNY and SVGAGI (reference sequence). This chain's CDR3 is CAITGQGRNEQFF. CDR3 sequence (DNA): TGTGCCATCACGGGACAGGGGCGCAATGAGCAGTTCTTC.

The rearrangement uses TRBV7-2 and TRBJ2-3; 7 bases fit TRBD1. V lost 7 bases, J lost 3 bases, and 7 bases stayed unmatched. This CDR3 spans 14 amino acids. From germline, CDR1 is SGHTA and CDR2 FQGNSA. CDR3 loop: CASKRDSQTDTQYF. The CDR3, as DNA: TGTGCCAGCAAACGGGACAGCCAGACAGATACGCAGTATTTT.

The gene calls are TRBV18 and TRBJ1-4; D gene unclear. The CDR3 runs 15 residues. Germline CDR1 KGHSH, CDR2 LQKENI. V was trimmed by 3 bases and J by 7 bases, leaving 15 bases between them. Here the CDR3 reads CASSPERNSGEKLFF. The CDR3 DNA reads TGTGCCAGCTCACCCGAACGTAACTCCGGTGAAAAACTGTTTTTT.

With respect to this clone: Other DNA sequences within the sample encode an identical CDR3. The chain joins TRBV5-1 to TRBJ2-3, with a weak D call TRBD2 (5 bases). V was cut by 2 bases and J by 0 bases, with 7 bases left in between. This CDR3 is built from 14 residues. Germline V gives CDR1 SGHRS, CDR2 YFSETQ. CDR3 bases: TGCGCCAGCAGCTTCAGCGGAAGCACAGATACGCAGTATTTT. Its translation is CASSFSGSTDTQYF.